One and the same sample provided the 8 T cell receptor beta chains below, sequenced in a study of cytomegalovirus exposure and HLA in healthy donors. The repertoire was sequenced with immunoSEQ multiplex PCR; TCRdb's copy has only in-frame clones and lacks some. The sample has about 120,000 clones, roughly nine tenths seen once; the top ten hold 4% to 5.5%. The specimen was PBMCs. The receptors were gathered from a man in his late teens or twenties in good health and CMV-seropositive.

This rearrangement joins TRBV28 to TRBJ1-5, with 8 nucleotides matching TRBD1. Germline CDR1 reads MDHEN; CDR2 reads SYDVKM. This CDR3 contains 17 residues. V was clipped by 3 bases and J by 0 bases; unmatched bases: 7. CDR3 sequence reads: CASSFDRGTYSNQPQHF. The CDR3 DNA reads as TGTGCCAGCAGTTTCGACAGGGGAACTTATAGCAATCAGCCCCAGCATTTT.

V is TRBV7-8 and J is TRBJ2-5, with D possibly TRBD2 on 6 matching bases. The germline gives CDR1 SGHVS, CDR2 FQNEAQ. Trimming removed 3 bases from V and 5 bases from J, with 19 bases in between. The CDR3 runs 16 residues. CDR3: CASSFIESGDRETQYF. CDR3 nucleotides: TGTGCCAGCAGCTTTATTGAATCGGGGGACCGGGAGACCCAGTACTTC.

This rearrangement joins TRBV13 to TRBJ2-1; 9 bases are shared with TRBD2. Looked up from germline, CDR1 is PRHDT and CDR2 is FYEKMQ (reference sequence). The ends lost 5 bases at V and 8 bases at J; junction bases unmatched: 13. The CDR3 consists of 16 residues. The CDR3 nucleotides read TGTGCCAGCAGCCAGCGGGGGGCATCCGACGGGTATGAGCAGTTCTTC. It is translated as CASSQRGASDGYEQFF.

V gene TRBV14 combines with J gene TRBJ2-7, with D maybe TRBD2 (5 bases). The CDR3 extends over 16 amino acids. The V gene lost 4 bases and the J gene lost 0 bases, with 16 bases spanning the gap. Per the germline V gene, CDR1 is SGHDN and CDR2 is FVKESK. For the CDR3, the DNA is TGTGCCAGCAGCCCTTCCCGGACTTTCAGCTCCTACGAGCAGTACTTC. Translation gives CASSPSRTFSSYEQYF. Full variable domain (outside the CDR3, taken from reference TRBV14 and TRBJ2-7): EAGVTQFPSHSVIEKGQTVTLRCDPISGHDNLYWYRRVMGKEIKFLLHFVKESKQDESGMPNNRFLAERTGGTYSTLKVQPAELEDSGVYFCASSPSRTFSSYEQYFGPGTRLTVT.

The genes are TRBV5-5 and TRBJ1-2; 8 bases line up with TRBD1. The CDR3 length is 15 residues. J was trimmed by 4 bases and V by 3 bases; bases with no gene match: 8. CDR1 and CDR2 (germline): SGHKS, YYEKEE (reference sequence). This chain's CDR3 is CASSSGTGDLYGYTF. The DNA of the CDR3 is TGTGCCAGCAGCTCCGGGACAGGAGATCTCTATGGCTACACCTTC.

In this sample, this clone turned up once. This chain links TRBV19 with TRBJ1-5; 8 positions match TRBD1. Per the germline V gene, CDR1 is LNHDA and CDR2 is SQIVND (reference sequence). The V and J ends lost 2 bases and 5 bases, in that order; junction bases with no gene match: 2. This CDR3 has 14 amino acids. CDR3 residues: CASSIRQGYQPQHF. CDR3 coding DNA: TGTGCCAGTAGTATAAGACAGGGGTATCAGCCCCAGCATTTT.

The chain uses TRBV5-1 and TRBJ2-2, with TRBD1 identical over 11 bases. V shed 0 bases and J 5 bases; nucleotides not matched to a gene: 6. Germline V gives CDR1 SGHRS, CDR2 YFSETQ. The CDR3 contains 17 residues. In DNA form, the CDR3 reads TGCGCCAGCAGCTTGGGTCCCCGGGACAGGGGGACCGGGGAGCTGTTTTTT. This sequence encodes CASSLGPRDRGTGELFF.

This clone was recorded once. The CDR3 DNA follows: TGTGCCAGTAGTGCCACTAGCGGGGTTTTCCAAGAGACCCAGTACTTC. The encoded protein is CASSATSGVFQETQYF. The genes are TRBV19 and TRBJ2-5; TRBD2 aligns across 10 bases. This CDR3 spans 16 amino acids. Germline CDR1 and CDR2: LNHDA and SQIVND (reference sequence). Trimming removed 5 bases from V and 1 base from J; junction bases left unmatched: 7.